This TCR beta chain appears in the sequencing data of a study of vaccination effects on CD4 cells after COVID-19. As for the study in general: It was a median of 72 days after the second dose that post-vaccine samples were obtained.

Before sequencing took place, the ViraFEST assay used viral peptide pools to expand antigen-specific CD4+ T cells. Researchers isolated CD4+ T cells once roughly ten days of culture had elapsed. Two-dose BNT162b2 or mRNA-1273 vaccination was given to participants. Peptides at roughly 10 ug/ml and IL-2 at around 9.3 IU/ml were added to two million PBMC per well. Regarding this clone: Its antigen remains unknown.

Clones were sequenced by immunoSEQ multiplex PCR, and TCRdb holds only the in-frame ones, with some missing. The table records 20,000 to 25,000 clones, roughly 80% of them present only once. The CDR3 is 13 amino acids. Between the trimmed V and J ends, which lost 4 bases and 5 bases, there was a span of 8 bases. Germline loops: CDR1 MNHEY, CDR2 SVGAGI. The input for sequencing was CD4+ T cells from PBMCs cultured with SARS-CoV-2 spike peptides, taken after COVID-19 vaccination. This clonotype originated in a human donor who received a COVID-19 vaccine. Some clones in this sample may be carry-over from other donors' samples. V gene TRBV6-5 combines with J gene TRBJ2-2; a possible D gene is TRBD1 (6 bases). The chain's CDR3 is CASSSTGTGELFF. The CDR3 bases are TGTGCCAGCAGTTCCACAGGGACCGGGGAGCTGTTTTTT.